In this sample, the clone carrying this T cell receptor beta chain turned up once. Its antigen remains unknown. This record comes from a study of OX40 agonist ivuxolimab in advanced cancers. Study in general: Aged 23 to 79 with a mean of approximately 57 years, they were about 80% male. Whole-study findings and limits: Dosing at 0.1 to 3.0 mg/kg was accompanied by clonal expansion of CD4+ and CD8+ blood T cells by week 6. Expanded clones belonging to CD8+ T cells outnumbered, on average, those of CD4+.

Method: immunoSEQ multiplex PCR; TCRdb's copy keeps in-frame clones and lacks some. The sample carries roughly 74,000 clones, roughly 84% recorded once. The material was CD4+ or CD8+ T cells sorted from blood, obtained in a trial of the OX40 agonist ivuxolimab. This clonotype was obtained from an adult with an advanced solid tumor such as melanoma, head and neck, liver or kidney cancer.

As DNA, the CDR3 is TGTGCCTGGAGTGGAATCGGGACTAGCGGTCTGACAGATACGCAGTATTTT. This codes for CAWSGIGTSGLTDTQYF. V usage is TRBV30 and J usage is TRBJ2-3; 11 positions match TRBD2. Germline CDR1 and CDR2: GTSNPN and SVGIG (reference sequence). The CDR3 is 17 residues long. The junction had 9 bases not matched to a gene; V was cut back by 1 base and J by 3 bases.